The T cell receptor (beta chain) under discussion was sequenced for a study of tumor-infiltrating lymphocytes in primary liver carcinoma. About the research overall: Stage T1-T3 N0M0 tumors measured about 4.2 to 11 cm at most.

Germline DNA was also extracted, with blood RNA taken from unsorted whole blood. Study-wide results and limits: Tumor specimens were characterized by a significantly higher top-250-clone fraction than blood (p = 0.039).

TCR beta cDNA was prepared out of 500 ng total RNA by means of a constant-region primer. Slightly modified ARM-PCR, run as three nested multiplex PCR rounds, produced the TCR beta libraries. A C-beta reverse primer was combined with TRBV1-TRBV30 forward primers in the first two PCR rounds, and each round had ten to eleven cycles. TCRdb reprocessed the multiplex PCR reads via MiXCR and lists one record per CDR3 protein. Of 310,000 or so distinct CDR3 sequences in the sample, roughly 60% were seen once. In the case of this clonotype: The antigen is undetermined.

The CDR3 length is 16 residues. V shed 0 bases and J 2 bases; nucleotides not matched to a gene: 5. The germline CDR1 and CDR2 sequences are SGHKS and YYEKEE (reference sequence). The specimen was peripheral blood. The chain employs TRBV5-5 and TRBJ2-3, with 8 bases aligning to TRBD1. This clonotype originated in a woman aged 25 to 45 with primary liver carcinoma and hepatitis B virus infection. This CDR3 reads CASSLGTGIPTDTQYF. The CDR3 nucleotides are TGTGCCAGCAGCTTGGGGACAGGGATCCCCACAGATACGCAGTATTTT. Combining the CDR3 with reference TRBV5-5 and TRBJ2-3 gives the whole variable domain DAGVTQSPTHLIKTRGQQVTLRCSPISGHKSVSWYQQVLGQGPQFIFQYYEKEERGRGNFPDRFSARQFPNYSSELNVNALLLGDSALYLCASSLGTGIPTDTQYFGPGTRLTVL.